This T cell receptor beta chain was observed in a study of Graves' ophthalmopathy and Graves' hyperthyroidism. Trimming took 6 bases from V and 2 from J; bases not matched to a gene: 3. The CDR3 runs to 15 residues. Germline V gene lookup returns CDR1 SNHLY and CDR2 FYNNEI. The sequenced template was RNA, covering the TCR beta CDR3 region. Second-round multiplex PCR came after a first-round RT-PCR that employed HTBI primers. TCRdb ran MiXCR on the multiplex PCR reads and lists one entry per CDR3 protein. Of approximately 540,000 distinct CDR3 sequences detected, 39% appear once; the ten largest clones hold over 3.5%.

This receptor was identified in an adult man with Graves' hyperthyroidism. The sequencing sample was made of peripheral blood or thyroid tissue (not recorded which). The rearrangement joins TRBV2 to TRBJ2-6; TRBD1 agrees at 8 bases. The CDR3 DNA reads as TGTGCCAGCAGGGAACAGGGGGCTGGGGCCAACGTCCTGACTTTC. Protein product: CASREQGAGANVLTF.